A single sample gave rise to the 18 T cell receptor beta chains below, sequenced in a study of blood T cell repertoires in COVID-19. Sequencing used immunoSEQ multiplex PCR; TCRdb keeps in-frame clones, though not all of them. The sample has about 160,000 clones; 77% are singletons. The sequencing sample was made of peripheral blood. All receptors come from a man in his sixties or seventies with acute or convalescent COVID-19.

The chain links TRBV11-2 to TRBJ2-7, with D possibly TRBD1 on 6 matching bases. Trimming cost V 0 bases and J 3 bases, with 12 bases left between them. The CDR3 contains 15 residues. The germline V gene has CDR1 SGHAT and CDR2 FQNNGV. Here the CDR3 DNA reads TGTGCCAGCAGCTTAGATCGGGGACAACTCTACGAGCAGTACTTC. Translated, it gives CASSLDRGQLYEQYF.

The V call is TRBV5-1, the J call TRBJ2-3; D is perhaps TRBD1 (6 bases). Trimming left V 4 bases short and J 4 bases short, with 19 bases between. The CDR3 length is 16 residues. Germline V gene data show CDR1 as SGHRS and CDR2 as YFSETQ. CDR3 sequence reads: CASSEAWGPGADTQYF. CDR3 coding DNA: TGCGCCAGCAGCGAGGCATGGGGGCCCGGAGCAGATACGCAGTATTTT.

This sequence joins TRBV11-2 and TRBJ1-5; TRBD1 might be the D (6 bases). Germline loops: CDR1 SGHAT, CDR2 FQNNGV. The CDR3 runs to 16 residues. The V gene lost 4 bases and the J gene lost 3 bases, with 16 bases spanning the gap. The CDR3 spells CASSSYETGNNQPQHF. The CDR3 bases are TGTGCCAGCAGCTCCTACGAGACAGGTAACAATCAGCCCCAGCATTTT.

Here the CDR3 DNA reads TGCGCCAGCAGCTTACCGGGAATGGGAGGCTACACCTTC. As protein: CASSLPGMGGYTF. V is TRBV5-1 and J is TRBJ1-2; D call uncertain. The germline V and J ends were trimmed by 2 bases and 8 bases, with 13 bases remaining between them. The germline V gene encodes CDR1 SGHRS and CDR2 YFSETQ. The CDR3 is 13 residues long.

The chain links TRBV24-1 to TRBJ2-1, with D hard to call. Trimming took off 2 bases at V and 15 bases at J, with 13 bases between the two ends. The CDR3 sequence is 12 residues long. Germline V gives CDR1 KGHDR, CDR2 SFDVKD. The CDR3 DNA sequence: TGTGCCACCAGTGATTCCTCCCGTAGAAGGTTCTTC. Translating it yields CATSDSSRRRFF.

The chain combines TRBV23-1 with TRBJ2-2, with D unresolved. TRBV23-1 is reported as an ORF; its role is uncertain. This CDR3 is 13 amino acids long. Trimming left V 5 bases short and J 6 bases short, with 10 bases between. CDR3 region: CASSKRVPGELFF. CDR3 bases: TGCGCCAGCAGTAAACGGGTTCCCGGGGAGCTGTTTTTT.

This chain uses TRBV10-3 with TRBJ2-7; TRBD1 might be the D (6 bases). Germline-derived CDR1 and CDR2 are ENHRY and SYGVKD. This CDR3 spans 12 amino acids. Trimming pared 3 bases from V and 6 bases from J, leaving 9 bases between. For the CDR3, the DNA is TGTGCCATCAGTGAACAGGGCCGCGAGCAGTACTTC. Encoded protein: CAISEQGREQYF.

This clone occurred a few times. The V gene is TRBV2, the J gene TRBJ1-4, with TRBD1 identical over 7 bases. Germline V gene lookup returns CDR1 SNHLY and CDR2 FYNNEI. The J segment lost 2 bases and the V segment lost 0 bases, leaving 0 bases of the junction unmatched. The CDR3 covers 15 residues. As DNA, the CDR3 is TGTGCCAGCAGTGAAGCGGGACAGACTAATGAAAAACTGTTTTTT. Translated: CASSEAGQTNEKLFF.

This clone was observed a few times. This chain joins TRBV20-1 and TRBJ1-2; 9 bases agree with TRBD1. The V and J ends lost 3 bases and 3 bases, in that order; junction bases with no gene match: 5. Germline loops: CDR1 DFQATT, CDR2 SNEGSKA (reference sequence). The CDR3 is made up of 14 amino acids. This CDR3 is CSASGGQGDYGYTF. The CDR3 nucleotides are TGCAGTGCTAGTGGGGGACAGGGAGACTATGGCTACACCTTC.

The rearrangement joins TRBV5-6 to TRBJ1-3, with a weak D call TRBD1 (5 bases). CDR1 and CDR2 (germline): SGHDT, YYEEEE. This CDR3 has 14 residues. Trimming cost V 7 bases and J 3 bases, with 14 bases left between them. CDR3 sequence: CASLRRGGGNTIYF. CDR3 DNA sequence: TGTGCCAGCCTTAGGAGGGGTGGTGGAAACACCATATATTTT. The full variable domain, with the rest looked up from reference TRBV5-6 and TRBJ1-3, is DAGVTQSPTHLIKTRGQQVTLRCSPKSGHDTVSWYQQALGQGPQFIFQYYEEEERQRGNFPDRFSGHQFPNYSSELNVNALLLGDSALYLCASLRRGGGNTIYFGEGSWLTVV.

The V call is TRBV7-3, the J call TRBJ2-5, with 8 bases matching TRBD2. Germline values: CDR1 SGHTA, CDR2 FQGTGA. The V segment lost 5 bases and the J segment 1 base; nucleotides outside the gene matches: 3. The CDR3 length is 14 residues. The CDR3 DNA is TGTGCCAGCAGCAAAAGCGGGAGCCAAGAGACCCAGTACTTC. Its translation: CASSKSGSQETQYF.

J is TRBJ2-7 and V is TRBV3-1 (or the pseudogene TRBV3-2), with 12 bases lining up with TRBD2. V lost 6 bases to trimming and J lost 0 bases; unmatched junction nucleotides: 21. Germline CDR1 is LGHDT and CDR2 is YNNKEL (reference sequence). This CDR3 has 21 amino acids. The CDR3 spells CASRRARRRLAGEGISYEQYF. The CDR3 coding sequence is TGTGCCAGCAGGCGAGCCCGCAGGAGACTAGCGGGAGAAGGGATCTCCTACGAGCAGTACTTC.

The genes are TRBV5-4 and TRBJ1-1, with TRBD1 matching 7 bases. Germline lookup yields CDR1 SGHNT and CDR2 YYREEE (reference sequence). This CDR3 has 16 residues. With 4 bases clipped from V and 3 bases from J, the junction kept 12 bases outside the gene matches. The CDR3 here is CASSPAQRGQDTEAFF. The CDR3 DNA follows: TGTGCCAGCAGCCCAGCGCAGAGGGGGCAGGACACTGAAGCTTTCTTT.

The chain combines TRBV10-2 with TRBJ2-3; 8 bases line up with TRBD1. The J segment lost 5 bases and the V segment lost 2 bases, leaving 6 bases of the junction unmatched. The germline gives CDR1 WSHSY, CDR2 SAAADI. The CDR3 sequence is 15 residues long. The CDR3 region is CASSEQGARGDTQYF. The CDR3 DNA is TGCGCCAGCAGTGAGCAGGGGGCGCGCGGAGATACGCAGTATTTT.

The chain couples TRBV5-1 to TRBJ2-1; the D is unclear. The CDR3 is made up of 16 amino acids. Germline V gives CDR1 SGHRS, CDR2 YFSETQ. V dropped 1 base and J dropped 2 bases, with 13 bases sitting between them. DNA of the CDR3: TGCGCCAGCAGCTTGCTGGCTAGTGGCCCCTACAATGAGCAGTTCTTC. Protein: CASSLLASGPYNEQFF.

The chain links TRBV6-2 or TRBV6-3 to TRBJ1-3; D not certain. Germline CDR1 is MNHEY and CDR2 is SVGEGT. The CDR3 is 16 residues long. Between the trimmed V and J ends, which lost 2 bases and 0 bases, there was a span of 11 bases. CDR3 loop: CASSYSLRSSGNTIYF. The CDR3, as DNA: TGTGCCAGCAGTTACAGTCTTCGGAGCTCTGGAAACACCATATATTTT.

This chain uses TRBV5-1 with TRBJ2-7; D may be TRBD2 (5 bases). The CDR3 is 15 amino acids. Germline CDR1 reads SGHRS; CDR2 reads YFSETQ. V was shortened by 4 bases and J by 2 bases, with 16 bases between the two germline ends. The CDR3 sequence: CASSPGPGNPYEQYF. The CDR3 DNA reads TGCGCCAGCAGCCCGGGCCCCGGGAATCCCTACGAGCAGTACTTC.

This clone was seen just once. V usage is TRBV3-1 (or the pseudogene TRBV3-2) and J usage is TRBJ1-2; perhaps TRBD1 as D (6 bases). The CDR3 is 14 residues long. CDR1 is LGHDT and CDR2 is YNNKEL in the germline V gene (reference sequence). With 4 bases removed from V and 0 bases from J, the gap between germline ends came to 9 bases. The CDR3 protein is CASSLWTANYGYTF. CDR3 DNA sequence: TGTGCCAGCAGCCTTTGGACAGCTAACTATGGCTACACCTTC.